Reported below is one T cell receptor (beta chain). Additional DNA sequences in this sample encode the identical CDR3. This sample was taken from a study of shared clonotypes between healthy human individuals. On the study more broadly: CD4 naive and CD4 memory each took three plates per donor, while CD8 naive took two and CD8 memory one.

Germline V gene sequence: CDR1 SQVTM, CDR2 ANQGSEA. V shed 6 bases, J shed 1 base, and the junction held 1 base outside the gene matches. CDR3 size: 13 residues. The naive CD8 population came from CD45RO-negative cells selected for CCR7, without terminally differentiated effector memory CD45RA+ cells. Produced via immunoSEQ multiplex PCR; TCRdb's table is partial and in-frame only. This table has about 2.2 million clones, more than 85% appearing once. This chain joins TRBV29-1 and TRBJ2-2, with 8 bases aligning to TRBD2. The TCR was taken from a man between 18 and 35 years old in good health. Some clones in this sample may be carry-over from other donors' samples. What was sequenced was naive CD8+ T cells from PBMCs. The CDR3 DNA sequence: TGCAGCGTCCTAGCGGGGAACACCGGGGAGCTGTTTTTT. Protein sequence: CSVLAGNTGELFF.